Each of the 4 T cell receptor beta chains below was sequenced from the same sample in a study of technical replicates of blood from a handful of donors. Sequencing used immunoSEQ multiplex PCR; TCRdb keeps in-frame clones, though not all of them. Of 74,000 or so clones in the sample, approximately 90% were seen once. The sample consisted of T cells isolated from PBMCs. The receptors come from a human donor in good health.

The gene calls are TRBV2 and TRBJ2-5; 10 bases are a match to TRBD1. Trimming cost V 8 bases and J 7 bases; bases outside gene matches: 4. In germline, CDR1 is SNHLY, CDR2 FYNNEI. The CDR3 sequence is 12 residues long. This chain's CDR3 is CASGQGEGTQYF. The DNA of the CDR3 is TGTGCCAGCGGACAGGGGGAAGGGACCCAGTACTTC.

This sequence joins TRBV6-1 and TRBJ1-2; unclear D gene. CDR1 and CDR2 (germline): MNHNS, SASEGT. The CDR3 spans 10 residues. With 2 bases removed from V and 8 bases from J, the gap between germline ends came to 3 bases. The CDR3 coding sequence is TGTGCCAGCAGTGAACCAGGCTACACCTTC. Translation: CASSEPGYTF.

This clone has just one count. The chain combines TRBV28 with TRBJ2-7, with D unclear. Deletions cut 5 bases from V and 0 bases from J, with 8 bases between. This CDR3 is 13 amino acids long. Germline assignment: CDR1 MDHEN and CDR2 SYDVKM. The CDR3 here is CASSPVSSYEQYF. As DNA, the CDR3 is TGTGCCAGCAGTCCGGTGAGCTCCTACGAGCAGTACTTC. The variable domain in full, completed from reference TRBV28 and TRBJ2-7, reads DVKVTQSSRYLVKRTGEKVFLECVQDMDHENMFWYRQDPGLGLRLIYFSYDVKMKEKGDIPEGYSVSREKKERFSLILESASTNQTSMYLCASSPVSSYEQYFGPGTRLTVT.

The rearrangement uses TRBV5-4 and TRBJ1-2; the match to TRBD1 covers 7 bases. Looked up from germline, CDR1 is SGHNT and CDR2 is YYREEE (reference sequence). This CDR3 spans 14 amino acids. J lost 2 bases, V lost 4 bases, and 5 bases had no gene match. The CDR3 sequence: CASSRDRRNYGYTF. The CDR3 DNA reads TGTGCCAGCAGCCGGGACAGAAGAAACTATGGCTACACCTTC.